Listed below are T cell receptor beta chains from one sample, sequenced in a study of cytomegalovirus exposure and HLA in healthy donors. The repertoire was sequenced with immunoSEQ multiplex PCR; TCRdb's copy has only in-frame clones and lacks some. This table has 150,000 to 200,000 clones, about 59% appearing once. The specimen sequenced was PBMCs. These TCRs come from a man between 35 and 55 years old in good health and CMV-seronegative. CDR3s include the opening cysteine and the closing phenylalanine or tryptophan. The order of the fields is J gene, V gene, D gene, clone size, CDR3 DNA, CDR3 protein. D genes are given only for firm matches. Size is stated for part of the rows, as once, few or many counts, or as a class when the clone is expanded.

TRBJ2-7 TRBV29-1 TRBD2 once TGCAGCGTTACCGGTATGCGGTTGGCTACTAGCGGGGGCCTCTACGAGCAGTACTTC CSVTGMRLATSGGLYEQYF
TRBJ2-3 TRBV5-1 - once TGCGCCAGCAGCAGCCAAGCCACAGATACGCAGTATTTT CASSSQATDTQYF
TRBJ1-1 TRBV6-1 - once TGTGCCAGCAGGGGGACTTACACTGAAGCTTTCTTT CASRGTYTEAFF
TRBJ2-3 TRBV29-1 - few TGCAGCGCCTTGACAGGAACAGATACGCAGTATTTT CSALTGTDTQYF
TRBJ2-1 TRBV11-2 - - TGTGCCAGCAGCGGAGGCACTACGGGGAATGAGCAGTTCTTC CASSGGTTGNEQFF
TRBJ2-1 TRBV14 - - TGTGCCAGCAGCCAACTTTCAGGGGTTCACAATGAGCAGTTCTTC CASSQLSGVHNEQFF
TRBJ2-7 TRBV4-2 - - TGTGCCAGCAGCCAAGAAAATTCGGGAGAGCAGTACTTC CASSQENSGEQYF
TRBJ2-7 TRBV27 TRBD2 once TGTGCCAGCAGGGGGGGGGATGAGTACGAGCAGTACTTC CASRGGDEYEQYF
TRBJ2-7 TRBV10-2 - once TGCGCCAGCAGTGCCTCAGGGGTTCAGGGCGAGCAGTACTTC CASSASGVQGEQYF
TRBJ1-6 TRBV27 TRBD1 - TGTGAGGGACAGGGTCGATCCTATAATTCACCCCTCCACTTT CEGQGRSYNSPLHF
TRBJ1-2 TRBV6-1 TRBD1 once TGTGCCAGCAGACAAGGGGGCGTCAACTATGGCTACACCTTC CASRQGGVNYGYTF
TRBJ2-3 TRBV6-1 TRBD1 - TGTGCCAGCAAAAGGGGGCTAGAGTGGTATTTT CASKRGLEWYF
TRBJ2-3 TRBV2 - - TGTGCCAGCAGTGGCGCCAGGGGCCTATACACAGATACGCAGTATTTT CASSGARGLYTDTQYF
TRBJ2-3 TRBV27 TRBD2 - TGTGCCAGCAGTCTAGCGGGGGGGCTATATGATACGCAGTATTTT CASSLAGGLYDTQYF
TRBJ2-5 TRBV7-2 - - TGTGCCAGCAGCTTATCAGCGGCCCCACGTCAAGAGACCCAGTACTTC CASSLSAAPRQETQYF
TRBJ1-2 TRBV29-1 - - TGCAGCGTTGAGGATCTAGACCTTTCGACTGGTGGCTACACCTTC CSVEDLDLSTGGYTF
TRBJ1-5 TRBV19 - - TGTGCCAGTAGTCCAGCAAAGACAGTGGGAAGTCAGCCCCAGCATTTT CASSPAKTVGSQPQHF
TRBJ1-2 TRBV19 TRBD1 - TGTGCCAGTAGCAATGACAGGGGGAGTGGCTACACCTTC CASSNDRGSGYTF
TRBJ2-7 TRBV7-2 - - TGTGCCAGCAGCAGAGAGGGATACGAGCAGTACTTC CASSREGYEQYF
TRBJ2-5 TRBV2 TRBD1 - TGTGCCAGCAGTGCGACAGGGGGCACTTTCGGTGGCCAGTACTTC CASSATGGTFGGQYF
TRBJ1-1 TRBV5-4 - once TGTGCCAGCAGCTTGTTTCAGGGGCGGTACACTGAAGCTTTCTTT CASSLFQGRYTEAFF
TRBJ2-7 TRBV6-1 - - TGTGCCAGCAGCCGAGGTAATGAGGGTTCCTACGAGCAGTACTTC CASSRGNEGSYEQYF
TRBJ2-7 TRBV5-5 - - TGTGCCAGCAGCTTCTACCAGGATCGTCTCGAGCAGTACTTC CASSFYQDRLEQYF
TRBJ2-3 TRBV9 TRBD2 - TGTGCCAGCAGCGGACGGACTAGCGGGCTTCTCACAGATACGCAGTATTTT CASSGRTSGLLTDTQYF
TRBJ2-1 TRBV23-1 - - TGCGCCAGCAGTCAACGTCAGGGGATTTGGAGCTCCTACAATGAGCAGTTCTTC CASSQRQGIWSSYNEQFF
TRBJ1-1 TRBV29-1 TRBD1 - TGCAGCGCGGCGGGACAGGCCGAGAACACTGAAGCTTTCTTT CSAAGQAENTEAFF
TRBJ1-1 TRBV7-2 - few TGTGCCAGCAGCTTAGGAGGCACGGCGCACGGAGCTTTCTTT CASSLGGTAHGAFF
TRBJ2-7 TRBV7-6 TRBD1 - TGTGCCAGCAGCTTAGGACAGGGGAGAGGGGAGCAGTACTTC CASSLGQGRGEQYF
TRBJ2-7 TRBV5-1 - - TGCGCCAGCAGCTTGAAAGGCGGGGACGTGAGCGAGCAGTACTTC CASSLKGGDVSEQYF
TRBJ2-3 TRBV4-2 TRBD2 - TGTGCCAGCAGTGAGCGGGAGGGGCCAGATACGCAGTATTTT CASSEREGPDTQYF
TRBJ1-1 TRBV27 - - TGTGCCAGCAGTTTCTACTCAGGGCTGAACACTGAAGCTTTCTTT CASSFYSGLNTEAFF
TRBJ2-2 TRBV5-1 TRBD2 few TGCGCCAGCAGCTTAGCGGGAGGGCCGGGGACCGGGGAGCTGTTTTTT CASSLAGGPGTGELFF
TRBJ2-1 TRBV27 - - TGTGCCAGCAGTTTGATGGACTATCCAGGATTGAATGAGCAGTTCTTC CASSLMDYPGLNEQFF
TRBJ2-5 TRBV5-1 TRBD2 - TGCGCCAGCAGCGTCGGGGGGGGGACCCAGTACTTC CASSVGGGTQYF
TRBJ2-6 TRBV4-1 TRBD1 - TGCGCCAGCAGCCAAGGGGACAGGGCTGGGGCCAACGTCCTGACTTTC CASSQGDRAGANVLTF
TRBJ1-6 TRBV5-1 - - TGCGCCAGCAGCGGGGAAGGGAGCTATAATTCACCCCTCCACTTT CASSGEGSYNSPLHF
TRBJ2-5 TRBV7-8 TRBD1 - TGTGCCAGCAGCATTACAGGGGGCCGGGAGACCCAGTACTTC CASSITGGRETQYF
TRBJ1-5 TRBV9 - - TGTGCCAGCAGCGTAGGTGGACACCCTAGCAATCAGCCCCAGCATTTT CASSVGGHPSNQPQHF
TRBJ2-1 TRBV7-2 TRBD1 - TGTGCCAGCAGCTTAGAAGGACAGGGTTACAATGAGCAGTTCTTC CASSLEGQGYNEQFF
TRBJ1-3 TRBV7-3 - - TGTGCCAGCAGCTTAACGGGAGCTGGAAACACCATATATTTT CASSLTGAGNTIYF